This TCR beta chain was profiled in a study of early T cells in non-severe SARS-CoV-2 infection. Study-level information: Chains from this unsorted whole-blood bulk RNA could not be paired.

This CDR3 region has 12 residues. Germline CDR1 DFQATT, CDR2 SNEGSKA (reference sequence). Remarks on this clonotype: Its antigen is still unknown. At one end the junction does not follow the germline gene, possibly because of a read error.

MiXCR, run by TCRdb on the 5' RACE reads, gives a single entry per CDR3 protein. Of 55,000 to 65,000 distinct CDR3 sequences in the sample, about 14% were seen once. Overall study findings and caveats: A preference for anti-spike CD8 responses marked VDJdb matching, which missed private and CD4 specificities.

The starting material was whole blood, obtained at baseline. The TCR was taken from an adult who was a healthcare worker with PCR-confirmed SARS-CoV-2 infection or an uninfected control (not recorded which). The V call is TRBV20-1, the J call TRBJ2-7; D ambiguous. CDR3 coding DNA: TGCAGTGCTAGTTACAGCTCCTACGGGCAGTACTTC. It is translated as CSASYSSYGQYF.